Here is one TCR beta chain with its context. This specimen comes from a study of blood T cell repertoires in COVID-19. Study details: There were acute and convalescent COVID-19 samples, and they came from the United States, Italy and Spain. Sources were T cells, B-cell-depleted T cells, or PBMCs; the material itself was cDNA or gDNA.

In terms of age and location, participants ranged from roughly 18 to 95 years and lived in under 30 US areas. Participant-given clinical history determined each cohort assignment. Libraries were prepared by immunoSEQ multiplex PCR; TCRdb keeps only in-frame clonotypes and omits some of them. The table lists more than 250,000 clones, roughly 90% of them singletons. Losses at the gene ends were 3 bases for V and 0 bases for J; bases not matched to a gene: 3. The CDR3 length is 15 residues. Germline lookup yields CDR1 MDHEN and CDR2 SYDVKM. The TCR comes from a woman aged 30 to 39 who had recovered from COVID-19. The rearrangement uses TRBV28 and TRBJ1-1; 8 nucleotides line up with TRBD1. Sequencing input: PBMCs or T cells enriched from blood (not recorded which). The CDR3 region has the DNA TGTGCCAGCAGTTTTCCGACAGGGGTGAACACTGAAGCTTTCTTT. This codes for CASSFPTGVNTEAFF.